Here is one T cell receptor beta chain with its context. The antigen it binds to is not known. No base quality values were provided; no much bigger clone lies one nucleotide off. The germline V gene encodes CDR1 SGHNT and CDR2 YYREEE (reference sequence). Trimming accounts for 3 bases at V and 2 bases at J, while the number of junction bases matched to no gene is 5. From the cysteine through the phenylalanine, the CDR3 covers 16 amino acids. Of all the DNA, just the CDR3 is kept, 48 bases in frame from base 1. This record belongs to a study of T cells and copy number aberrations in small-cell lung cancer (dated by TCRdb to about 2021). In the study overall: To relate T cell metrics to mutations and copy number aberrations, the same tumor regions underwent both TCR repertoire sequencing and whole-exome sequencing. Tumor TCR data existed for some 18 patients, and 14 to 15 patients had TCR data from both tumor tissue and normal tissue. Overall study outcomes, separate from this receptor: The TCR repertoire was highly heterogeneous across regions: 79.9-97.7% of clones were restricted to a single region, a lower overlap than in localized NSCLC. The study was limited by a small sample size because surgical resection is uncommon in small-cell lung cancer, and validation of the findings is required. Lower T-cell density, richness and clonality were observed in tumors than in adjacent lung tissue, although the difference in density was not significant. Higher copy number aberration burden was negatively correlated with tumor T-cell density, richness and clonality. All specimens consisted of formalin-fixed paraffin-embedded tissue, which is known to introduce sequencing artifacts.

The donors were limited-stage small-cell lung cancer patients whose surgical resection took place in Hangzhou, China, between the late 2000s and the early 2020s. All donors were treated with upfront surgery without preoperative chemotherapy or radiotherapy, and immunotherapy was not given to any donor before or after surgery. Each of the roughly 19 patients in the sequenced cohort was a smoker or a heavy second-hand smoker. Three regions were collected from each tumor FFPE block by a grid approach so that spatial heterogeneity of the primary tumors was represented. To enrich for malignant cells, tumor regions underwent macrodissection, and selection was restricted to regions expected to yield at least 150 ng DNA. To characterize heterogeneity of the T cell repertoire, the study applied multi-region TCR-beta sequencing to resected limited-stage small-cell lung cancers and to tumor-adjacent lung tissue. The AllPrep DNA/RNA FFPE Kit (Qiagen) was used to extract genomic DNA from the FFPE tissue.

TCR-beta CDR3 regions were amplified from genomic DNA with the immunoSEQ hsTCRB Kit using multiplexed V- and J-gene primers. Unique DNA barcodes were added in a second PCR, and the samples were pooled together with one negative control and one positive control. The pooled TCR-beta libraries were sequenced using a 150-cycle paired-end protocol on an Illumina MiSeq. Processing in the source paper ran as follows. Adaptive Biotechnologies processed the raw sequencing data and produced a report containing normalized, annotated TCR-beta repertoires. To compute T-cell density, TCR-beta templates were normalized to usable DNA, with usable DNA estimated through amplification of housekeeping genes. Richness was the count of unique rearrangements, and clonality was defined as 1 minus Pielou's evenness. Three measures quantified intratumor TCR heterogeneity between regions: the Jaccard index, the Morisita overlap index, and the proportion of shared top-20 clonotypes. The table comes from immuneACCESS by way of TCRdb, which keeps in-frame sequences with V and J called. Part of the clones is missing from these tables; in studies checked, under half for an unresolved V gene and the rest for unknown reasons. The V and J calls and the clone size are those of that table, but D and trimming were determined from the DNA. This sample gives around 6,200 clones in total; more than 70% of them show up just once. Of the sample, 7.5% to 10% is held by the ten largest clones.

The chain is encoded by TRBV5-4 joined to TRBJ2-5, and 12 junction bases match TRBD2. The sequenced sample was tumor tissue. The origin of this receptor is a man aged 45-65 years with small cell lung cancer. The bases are TGTGCCAGCAGCTCCCTAGGACTAGCGGGACAAGAGACCCAGTACTTC. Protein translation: CASSSLGLAGQETQYF.